This entry is about one T cell receptor (beta chain). A single base separates this from a much larger clone, so it may be a read error. This entry belongs to a study of human T cells and chemical hapten exposure. Looking at the study overall: Patch tests put 0.01% DPC on the upper back, and the results were checked at 6 days. The patient population, which was mostly female, had alopecia areata, totalis or universalis.

Specified time point: patch test 1, 2 weeks after DPC sensitization. The treatment was: therapeutic diphenylcyclopropenone sensitization with weekly scalp DPC. The germline V gene has CDR1 MNHNY and CDR2 SVGAGI (reference sequence). The V and J ends lost 8 bases and 6 bases respectively, with 17 bases between them. The CDR3 is 13 amino acids. As the library was built, unique molecular identifiers were attached to individual cDNA molecules. TCRdb re-called the RACE reads with MiXCR, one entry per CDR3 protein. Counted here are 74,000 or so distinct CDR3 sequences, around a tenth occurring once; the ten biggest clones make up approximately 1.4%.

The chain employs TRBV6-6 and TRBJ2-7; D is tentatively TRBD1 or TRBD2 (5 bases each). The source was whole blood, collected in connection with sensitization to the hapten diphenylcyclopropenone (DPC). This TCR derives from a woman in her fifties or sixties with alopecia areata. Some clones in this sample may be carry-over from other donors' samples. The CDR3 DNA follows: TGTGCCAGCGGAGAGGGGATGGGCTCCGAGCAGTACTTC. It specifies CASGEGMGSEQYF.